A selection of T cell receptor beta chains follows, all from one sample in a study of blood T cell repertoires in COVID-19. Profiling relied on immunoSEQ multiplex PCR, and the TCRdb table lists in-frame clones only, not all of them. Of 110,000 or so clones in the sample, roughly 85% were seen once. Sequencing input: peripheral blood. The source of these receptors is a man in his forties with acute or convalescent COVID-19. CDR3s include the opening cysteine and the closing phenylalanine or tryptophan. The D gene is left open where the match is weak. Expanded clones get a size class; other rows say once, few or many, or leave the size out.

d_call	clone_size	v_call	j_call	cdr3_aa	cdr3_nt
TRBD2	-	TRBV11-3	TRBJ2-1	CASSKPGLANDEQFF	TGTGCCAGCAGCAAGCCGGGACTAGCAAACGATGAGCAGTTCTTC
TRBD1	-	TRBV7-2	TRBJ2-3	CASSPTGVSTDTQYF	TGTGCCAGCAGCCCAACAGGGGTTAGCACAGATACGCAGTATTTT
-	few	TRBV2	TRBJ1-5	CASRVDGTQNQPQHF	TGTGCCAGCAGAGTAGATGGGACACAAAATCAGCCCCAGCATTTT
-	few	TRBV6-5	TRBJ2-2	CASSFGLTGELFF	TGTGCCAGCAGTTTTGGACTGACCGGGGAGCTGTTTTTT
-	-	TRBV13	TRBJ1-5	CASSLGLRAESNQPQHF	TGTGCCAGCAGCTTAGGACTGAGGGCAGAAAGCAATCAGCCCCAGCATTTT
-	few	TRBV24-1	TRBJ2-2	CATSDAGGIAGELFF	TGTGCCACCAGTGACGCGGGCGGGATTGCCGGGGAGCTGTTTTTT
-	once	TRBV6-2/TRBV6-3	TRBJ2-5	CASSLALQGARGQETQYF	TGTGCCAGCAGCCTAGCGCTCCAGGGGGCGCGGGGGCAAGAGACCCAGTACTTC
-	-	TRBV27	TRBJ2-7	CASSLRGGPYEQYF	TGTGCCAGCAGTTTAAGGGGGGGTCCCTACGAGCAGTACTTC
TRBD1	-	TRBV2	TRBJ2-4	CASSEGQGAAKNIQYF	TGTGCCAGCAGTGAAGGACAGGGGGCGGCCAAAAACATTCAGTACTTC
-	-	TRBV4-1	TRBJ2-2	CASSQAVRVANVGELFF	TGCGCCAGCAGCCAAGCGGTCAGGGTTGCCAATGTTGGCGAGCTGTTTTTT
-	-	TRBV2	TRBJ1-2	CASRRQAENYGYTF	TGTGCCAGCAGGCGACAGGCCGAGAACTATGGCTACACCTTC
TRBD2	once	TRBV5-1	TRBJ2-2	CASSTTGEGGELFF	TGCGCCAGCAGCACAACCGGGGAGGGCGGGGAGCTGTTTTTT
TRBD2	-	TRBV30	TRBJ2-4	CAWSTLGLAEDIQYF	TGTGCCTGGAGTACCCTCGGACTAGCGGAGGACATTCAGTACTTC
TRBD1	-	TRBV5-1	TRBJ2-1	CASSKRDRLSNEQFF	TGCGCCAGCAGCAAAAGGGACAGGCTCTCCAATGAGCAGTTCTTC
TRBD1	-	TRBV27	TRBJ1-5	CASSRDRGRNQPQHF	TGTGCCAGCAGTCGTGACAGGGGGCGGAATCAGCCCCAGCATTTT
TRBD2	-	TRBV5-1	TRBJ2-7	CASSLWSGGAYEQYF	TGCGCCAGCAGCTTATGGAGCGGGGGGGCCTACGAGCAGTACTTC
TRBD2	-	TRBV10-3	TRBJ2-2	CAITGGNTGELFF	TGTGCCATCACGGGGGGAAACACCGGGGAGCTGTTTTTT
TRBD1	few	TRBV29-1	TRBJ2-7	CSVRLGTGPYEQYF	TGCAGCGTCCGACTGGGGACAGGGCCGTACGAGCAGTACTTC
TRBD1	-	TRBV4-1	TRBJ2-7	CASSQDWGQPYEQYF	TGCGCCAGCAGCCAAGATTGGGGACAGCCCTACGAGCAGTACTTC
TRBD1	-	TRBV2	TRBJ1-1	CASSERDRRAFF	TGTGCCAGCAGTGAACGGGACAGGCGAGCTTTCTTT
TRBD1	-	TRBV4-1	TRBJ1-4	CASSNSKILRGKRLGRNEKLFF	TGCGCCAGCAGCAACTCAAAAATACTCAGGGGGAAGAGATTAGGAAGGAATGAAAAACTGTTTTTT
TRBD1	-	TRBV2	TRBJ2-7	CASRAKTGVWALDAQYF	TGTGCCAGCAGAGCAAAGACAGGGGTGTGGGCCCTGGACGCGCAGTACTTC
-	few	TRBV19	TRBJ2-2	CASSWAETGELFF	TGTGCCAGTAGTTGGGCAGAGACCGGGGAGCTGTTTTTT
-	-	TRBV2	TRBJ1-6	CASSSDQGSSPLHF	TGTGCCAGCAGCAGTGACCAGGGTAGTTCACCCCTCCACTTT